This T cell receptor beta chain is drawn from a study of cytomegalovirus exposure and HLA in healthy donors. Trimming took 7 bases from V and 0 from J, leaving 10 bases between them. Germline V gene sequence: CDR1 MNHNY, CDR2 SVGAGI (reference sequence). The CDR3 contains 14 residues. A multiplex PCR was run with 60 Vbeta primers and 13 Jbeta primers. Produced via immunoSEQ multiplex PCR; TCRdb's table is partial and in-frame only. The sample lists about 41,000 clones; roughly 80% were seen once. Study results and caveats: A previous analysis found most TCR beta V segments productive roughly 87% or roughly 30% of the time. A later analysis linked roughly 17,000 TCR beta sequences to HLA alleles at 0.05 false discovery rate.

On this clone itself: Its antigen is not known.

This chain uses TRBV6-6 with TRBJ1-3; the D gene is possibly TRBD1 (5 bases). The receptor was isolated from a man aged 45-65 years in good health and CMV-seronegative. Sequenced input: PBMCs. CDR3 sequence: CASIIGGSGNTIYF. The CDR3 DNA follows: TGTGCCAGCATCATCGGGGGCTCTGGAAACACCATATATTTT.